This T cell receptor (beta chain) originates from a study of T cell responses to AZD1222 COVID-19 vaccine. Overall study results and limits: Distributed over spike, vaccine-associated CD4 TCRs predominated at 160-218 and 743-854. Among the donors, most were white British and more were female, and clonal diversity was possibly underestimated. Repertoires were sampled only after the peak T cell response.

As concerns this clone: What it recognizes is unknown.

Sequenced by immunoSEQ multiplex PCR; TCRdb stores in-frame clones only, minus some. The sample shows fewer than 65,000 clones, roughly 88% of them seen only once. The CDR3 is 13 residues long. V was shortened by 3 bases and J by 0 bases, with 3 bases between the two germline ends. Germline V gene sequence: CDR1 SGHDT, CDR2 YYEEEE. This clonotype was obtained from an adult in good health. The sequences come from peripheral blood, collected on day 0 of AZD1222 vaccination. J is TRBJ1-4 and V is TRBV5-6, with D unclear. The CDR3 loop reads CASSSATNEKLFF. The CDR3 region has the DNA TGTGCCAGCAGCTCTGCAACTAATGAAAAACTGTTTTTT.